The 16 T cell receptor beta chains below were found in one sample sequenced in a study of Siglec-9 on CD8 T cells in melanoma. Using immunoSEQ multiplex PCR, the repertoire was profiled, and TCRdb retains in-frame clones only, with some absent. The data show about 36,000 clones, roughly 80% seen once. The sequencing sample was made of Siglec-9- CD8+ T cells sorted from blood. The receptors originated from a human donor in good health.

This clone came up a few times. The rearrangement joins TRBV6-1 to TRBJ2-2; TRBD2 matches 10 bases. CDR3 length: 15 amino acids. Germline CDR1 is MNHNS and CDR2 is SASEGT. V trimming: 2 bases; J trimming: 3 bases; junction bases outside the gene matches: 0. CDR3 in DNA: TGTGCCAGCAGTGAACTAGCGGGGGACACCGGGGAGCTGTTTTTT. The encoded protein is CASSELAGDTGELFF.

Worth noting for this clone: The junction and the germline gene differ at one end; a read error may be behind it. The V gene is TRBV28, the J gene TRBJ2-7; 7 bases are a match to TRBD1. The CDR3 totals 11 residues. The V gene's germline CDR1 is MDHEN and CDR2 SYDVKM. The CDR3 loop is CASSGSRDSGF. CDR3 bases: TGTGCCAGCAGTGGAAGTAGGGACAGTGGGTTC.

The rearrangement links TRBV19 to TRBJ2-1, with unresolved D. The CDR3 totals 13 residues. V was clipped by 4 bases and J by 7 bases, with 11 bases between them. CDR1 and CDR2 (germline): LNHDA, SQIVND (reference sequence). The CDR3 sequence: CASSTRLLNEQFF. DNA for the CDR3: TGTGCCAGTAGTACCAGACTCCTAAATGAGCAGTTCTTC.

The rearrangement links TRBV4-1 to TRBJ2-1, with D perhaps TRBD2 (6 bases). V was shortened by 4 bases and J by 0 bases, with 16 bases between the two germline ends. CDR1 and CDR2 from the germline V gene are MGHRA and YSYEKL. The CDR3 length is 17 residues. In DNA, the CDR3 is TGCGCCAGCAGCCCGGGGGTCGGGGAGAGCTCCTACAATGAGCAGTTCTTC. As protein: CASSPGVGESSYNEQFF.

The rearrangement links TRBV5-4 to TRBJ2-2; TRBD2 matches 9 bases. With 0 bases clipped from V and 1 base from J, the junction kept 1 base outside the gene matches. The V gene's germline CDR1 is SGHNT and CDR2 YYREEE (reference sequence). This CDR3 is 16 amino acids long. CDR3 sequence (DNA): TGTGCCAGCAGCTTGGAACTAGCGGGGAACACCGGGGAGCTGTTTTTT. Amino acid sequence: CASSLELAGNTGELFF.

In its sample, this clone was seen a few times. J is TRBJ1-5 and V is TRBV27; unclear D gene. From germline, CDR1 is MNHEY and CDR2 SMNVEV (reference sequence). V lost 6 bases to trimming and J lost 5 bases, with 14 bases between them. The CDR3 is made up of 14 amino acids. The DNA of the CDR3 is TGTGCCAGCAGCACTGGGAGGGTGGATCAGCCCCAGCATTTT. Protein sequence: CASSTGRVDQPQHF.

The CDR3 sequence is CASTLDGERPQHF. DNA for the CDR3: TGTGCCAGCACCCTGGACGGCGAGCGGCCCCAGCATTTT. V usage is TRBV28 and J usage is TRBJ1-5; D unresolved. The V gene's germline CDR1 is MDHEN and CDR2 SYDVKM. This CDR3 spans 13 amino acids. Trimming took 7 bases from V and 9 from J, leaving 16 bases between them.

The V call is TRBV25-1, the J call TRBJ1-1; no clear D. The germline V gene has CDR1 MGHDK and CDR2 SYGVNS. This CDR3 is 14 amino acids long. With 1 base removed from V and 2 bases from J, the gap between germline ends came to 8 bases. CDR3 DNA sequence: TGTGCCAGCAGTGAATGGGAGGATAACACTGAAGCTTTCTTT. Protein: CASSEWEDNTEAFF.

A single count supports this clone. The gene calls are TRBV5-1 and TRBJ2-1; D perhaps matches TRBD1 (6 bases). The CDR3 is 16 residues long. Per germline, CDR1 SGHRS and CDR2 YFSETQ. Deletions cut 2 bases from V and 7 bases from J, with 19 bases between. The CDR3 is CASSFSAPTGSNEQFF. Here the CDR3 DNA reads TGCGCCAGCAGCTTTAGCGCACCGACAGGCTCGAATGAGCAGTTCTTC. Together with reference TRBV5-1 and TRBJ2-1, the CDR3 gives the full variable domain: KAGVTQTPRYLIKTRGQQVTLSCSPISGHRSVSWYQQTPGQGLQFLFEYFSETQRNKGNFPGRFSGRQFSNSRSEMNVSTLELGDSALYLCASSFSAPTGSNEQFFGPGTRLTVL.

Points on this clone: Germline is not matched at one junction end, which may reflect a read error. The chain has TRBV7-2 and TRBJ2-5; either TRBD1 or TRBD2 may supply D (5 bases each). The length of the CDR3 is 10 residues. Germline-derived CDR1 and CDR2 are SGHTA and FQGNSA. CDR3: CASSARGLNF. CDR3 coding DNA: TGTGCCAGCAGCGCCCGGGGCTTGAACTTC.

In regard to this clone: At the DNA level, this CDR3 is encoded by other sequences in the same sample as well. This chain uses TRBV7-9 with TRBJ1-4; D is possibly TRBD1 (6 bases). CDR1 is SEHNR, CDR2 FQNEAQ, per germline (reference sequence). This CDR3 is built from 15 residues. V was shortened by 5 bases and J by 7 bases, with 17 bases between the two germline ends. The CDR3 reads CASSRGRGAGEKLFF. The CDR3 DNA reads TGTGCCAGCAGCCGGGGTCGGGGGGCCGGTGAAAAACTGTTTTTT.

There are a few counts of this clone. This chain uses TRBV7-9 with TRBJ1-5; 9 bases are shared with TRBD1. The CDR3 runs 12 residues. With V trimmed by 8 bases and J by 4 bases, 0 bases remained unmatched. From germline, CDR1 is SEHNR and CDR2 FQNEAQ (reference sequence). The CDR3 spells CASGTGNQPQHF. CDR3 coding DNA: TGTGCCAGCGGGACAGGGAATCAGCCCCAGCATTTT.

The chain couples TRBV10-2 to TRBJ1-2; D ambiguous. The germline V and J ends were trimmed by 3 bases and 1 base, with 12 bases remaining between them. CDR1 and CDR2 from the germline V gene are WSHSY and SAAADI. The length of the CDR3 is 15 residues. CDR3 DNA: TGCGCCAGCAGTGACCCTGGTTGGGTTAACTATGGCTACACCTTC. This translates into CASSDPGWVNYGYTF.

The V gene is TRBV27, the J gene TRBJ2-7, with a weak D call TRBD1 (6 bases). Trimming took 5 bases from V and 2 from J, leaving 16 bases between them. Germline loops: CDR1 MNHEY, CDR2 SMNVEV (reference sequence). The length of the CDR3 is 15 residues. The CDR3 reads CASSILGQRAYEQYF. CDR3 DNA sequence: TGTGCCAGCAGTATACTCGGACAGCGCGCCTACGAGCAGTACTTC.

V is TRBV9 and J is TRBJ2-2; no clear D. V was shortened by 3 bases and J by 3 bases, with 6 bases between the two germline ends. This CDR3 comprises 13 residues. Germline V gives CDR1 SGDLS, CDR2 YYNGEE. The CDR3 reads CASSGGDTGELFF. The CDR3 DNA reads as TGTGCCAGCAGCGGTGGGGACACCGGGGAGCTGTTTTTT.

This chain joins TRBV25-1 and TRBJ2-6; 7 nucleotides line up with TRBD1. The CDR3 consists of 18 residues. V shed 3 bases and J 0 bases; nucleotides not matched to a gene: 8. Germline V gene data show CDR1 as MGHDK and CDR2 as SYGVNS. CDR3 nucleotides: TGTGCCAGCAGTGAGGGGACAGCCTCATTCTCTGGGGCCAACGTCCTGACTTTC. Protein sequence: CASSEGTASFSGANVLTF.